This T cell receptor (beta chain) was captured in a study of T cell repertoires in cytomegalovirus infection. Whole-study context: A matching HLA type, together with CMV infection, was signaled by public TCR beta signatures.

Study-level results: There were HLA-C-restricted CMV-specific TCR beta clonotypes dominating the ex vivo response. Accumulated public TCR beta family frequency recognized individuals carrying CMV together with the relevant HLA.

This clonotype occurred many times. Its antigen is undetermined. TCRdb called the reads again in MiXCR, with one record for every CDR3 protein. The profile shows 70,000 to 75,000 distinct CDR3 sequences, more than 3% of them singletons. The TCR sequence derives from a human donor in good health (CMV status not recorded). Some clones in this sample may be carry-over from other donors' samples. Sequenced input: PBMCs.

The CDR3 DNA reads as TGTGCCAGCAGCTTAACAGGGGGTCTGCATACGCAGTATTTT. Its protein product is CASSLTGGLHTQYF. This sequence joins TRBV7-2 and TRBJ2-3; 8 nucleotides align to TRBD1. The CDR3 covers 14 residues. The germline CDR1 and CDR2 sequences are SGHTA and FQGNSA. The V gene end was trimmed by 2 bases and the J gene end by 7 bases; junction bases not matched to a gene: 5. The full variable domain, with the rest looked up from reference TRBV7-2 and TRBJ2-3, is GAGVSQSPSNKVTEKGKDVELRCDPISGHTALYWYRQSLGQGLEFLIYFQGNSAPDKSGLPSDRFSAERTGGSVSTLTIQRTQQEDSAVYLCASSLTGGLHTQYFGPGTRLTVL.